This paragraph reports one T cell receptor beta chain. This sample was included in a study of blood T cell repertoires in COVID-19. Sequencing was performed with immunoSEQ multiplex PCR; in TCRdb, only in-frame clones are kept and a portion is missing. The table has over 45,000 clones, 91% seen once; the top ten hold approximately 8.1%. V was trimmed by 3 bases and J by 2 bases, leaving 4 bases between them. This CDR3 spans 12 amino acids. Per the germline V gene, CDR1 is GTSNPN and CDR2 is SVGIG (reference sequence). This chain connects TRBV30 to TRBJ2-2; no firm D call. The sequenced material came from peripheral blood. The receptor was isolated from a human donor in a cohort sampled during active COVID-19. The CDR3 DNA reads as TGTGCCTGGAGCTTTAACACCGGGGAGCTGTTTTTT. Protein product: CAWSFNTGELFF.